The entry below describes one T cell receptor beta chain. The antigen is not known. The record originates from a study of post-analysis software for immune sequencing data. Study context: There were relapsing-remitting, secondary progressive and progressive-relapsing multiple sclerosis among the disease courses included. Regarding the study as a whole: Patients had higher frequencies than controls of about five TRBV segments, including TRBV5-6, TRBV5-1 and TRBV20-1.

Unique molecular identifiers tagged the TCR beta cDNA libraries. Yield was 500,000 or so cDNA molecules from 1 to 10 million T cells. TCRdb fed the PCR reads into MiXCR, producing one record per CDR3 protein. The data show hundreds of thousands of distinct CDR3 sequences, 45% seen once. The length of the CDR3 is 18 residues. In germline, CDR1 is MNHEY, CDR2 SVGEGT. The V and J ends lost 2 bases and 0 bases, in that order; junction bases with no gene match: 6. This rearrangement joins TRBV6-2 or TRBV6-3 to TRBJ1-4, with 10 bases that match TRBD1. The source is a girl aged 10-17 years with multiple sclerosis. The specimen was blood. CDR3 region: CASSYPTGGLATNEKLFF. CDR3 DNA sequence: TGTGCCAGCAGTTACCCGACAGGGGGCCTTGCAACTAATGAAAAACTGTTTTTT.